Described below is a single TCR beta chain sequence and its context. Its antigen remains undetermined. The sample holds no much larger clone one base away, and base qualities are not on file. The data stem from a study of shared clonotypes between healthy human individuals (dated by TCRdb to 2018 to 2020). In the study overall: A few men and two women, aged 18 to 49 years, made up the cohort. To estimate repertoire size and how much clonotypes are shared between individuals, the study performed deep sequencing of blood TCR repertoires from roughly five healthy adults. To increase sequencing depth and limit assay-specific biases, different laboratories used diverse techniques to prepare libraries and sequence TCR repertoires. Per donor, leukapheresis produced somewhere between about 0.94 and 9 billion PBMCs. For each donor, three plates each were used for CD4 naive and CD4 memory, two plates were used for CD8 naive, and one plate was used for CD8 memory.

The donors were healthy, HIV-negative adults with no recently reported acute infections or vaccinations. All donors were Caucasian adults living in Nashville, Tennessee, USA. CD4+ T cells were enriched by magnetic negative selection, after which naive cells were positively selected on CD45RA and the negative fraction was taken as the memory subset. Blood was collected by leukapheresis, and PBMCs were isolated by Ficoll-Histopaque density gradient centrifugation and then cryopreserved in liquid nitrogen vapor phase. Analytical flow cytometry was used to check the purity and quantity of each magnetically sorted T cell population. From each sorted fraction, genomic DNA was isolated and quantified by UV absorbance on a Nanodrop 2000c. Using the deep immunoSEQ assay, multiplex PCR amplified TCR CDR3 regions from genomic DNA. Genomic DNA extracted from each cell subset was distributed evenly over all wells of several immunoSEQ 96-well plates, and each plate served as one replicate. For sorted subsets, each replicate PCR was loaded with 150 to 250 ng genomic DNA, equivalent to approximately 33,000 T cell genomes. Purified libraries were measured with a Qubit 3.0 fluorometer, size-checked on a Bioanalyzer 2100, and measured again with the KAPA Library Quantification kit. Every immunoSEQ 96-well plate was sequenced on a dedicated single-read 150-cycle Illumina NextSeq 550 flow cell. On the study's bioinformatics: The immunoSEQ output contained only junctional sequences without quality scores, so filtering could not match that applied to full-length reads. Sequences were annotated with PyIR, a Python wrapper for IgBLAST v1.9, and V/J genes and CDR3 were assigned using IMGT germline references. Any read was removed if the V/J assignment was weak (E-value above 1e-6), the CDR3 was missing, or the read contained stop codons, out-of-frame junctions, or ambiguous translated residues. V3J clonotypes were defined as sequences sharing the same inferred V gene, J gene, and CDR3 amino acid sequence. To compute the percentage overlap between repertoires, the number of shared unique clonotypes was divided by the size of the smaller repertoire. Three approaches were used to assess repertoire richness: RTK rarefaction, the Chao1 estimator, and Recon v2.1 estimates of unobserved clonotypes. OLGA was used to compute generation probabilities for all TCRbeta clonotypes that the gDNA method yielded from a handful of donors. Not all clones reach the TCRdb copy of this immuneACCESS table, which keeps in-frame sequences only. Checked studies attribute under half of the gap to unresolved V genes and leave the rest unexplained. V and J calls and clone size are as listed in that table; D and trimming were resolved from the DNA. The sample contains roughly 640,000 clones, about 96% of them found a single time. Jointly, the top ten make up around 0.058% of the sample.

The paper as a whole reports these results and caveats: Rarefaction of sorted-subset datasets indicated incomplete sequencing despite the large sequencing depth. Estimated clonotype richness was generally larger for naive than for memory subsets. Higher generation probabilities were observed for clonotypes shared by all four sorted-subset donors than for non-shared clonotypes. Sampling was restricted to blood, and TCR repertoires in tissue are likely to differ from TCR repertoires in blood. Sharing across several donors was observed for around 5% of naive CD4, over 3% of naive CD8, 2% to 2.5% of memory CD4, and less than 0.45% of memory CD8 clonotypes. Because the study included a small number of donors, the genetic and exposure-history diversity represented was limited. Pairwise subsampling indicated that sequencing depth was expected to affect the degree of clonotype sharing among donors.

The CDR3 runs 15 amino acids, cysteine and phenylalanine included. The sequence is cut down to CDR3 DNA, 45 bases in frame from base 1. CDR1 and CDR2, per the germline V gene, are SGHTA and FQGNSA. Sequenced: naive CD4+ T cells sorted from blood. In the paper's terms, the cell subset or site label means: CD45RA+ positively selected. The chain is encoded by TRBV7-2 joined to TRBJ2-5; the D call is possibly TRBD1 or TRBD2, each sharing 5 bases. The J call may be wrong; the DNA end is better matched by TRBJ2-7. The clonotype comes from a woman under 40 in good health. The DNA sequence follows: TGTGCCAGCAGCCGGGACCGGTGGTCCTCCTACGAGCAGTACTTC. It codes for CASSRDRWSSYEQYF.